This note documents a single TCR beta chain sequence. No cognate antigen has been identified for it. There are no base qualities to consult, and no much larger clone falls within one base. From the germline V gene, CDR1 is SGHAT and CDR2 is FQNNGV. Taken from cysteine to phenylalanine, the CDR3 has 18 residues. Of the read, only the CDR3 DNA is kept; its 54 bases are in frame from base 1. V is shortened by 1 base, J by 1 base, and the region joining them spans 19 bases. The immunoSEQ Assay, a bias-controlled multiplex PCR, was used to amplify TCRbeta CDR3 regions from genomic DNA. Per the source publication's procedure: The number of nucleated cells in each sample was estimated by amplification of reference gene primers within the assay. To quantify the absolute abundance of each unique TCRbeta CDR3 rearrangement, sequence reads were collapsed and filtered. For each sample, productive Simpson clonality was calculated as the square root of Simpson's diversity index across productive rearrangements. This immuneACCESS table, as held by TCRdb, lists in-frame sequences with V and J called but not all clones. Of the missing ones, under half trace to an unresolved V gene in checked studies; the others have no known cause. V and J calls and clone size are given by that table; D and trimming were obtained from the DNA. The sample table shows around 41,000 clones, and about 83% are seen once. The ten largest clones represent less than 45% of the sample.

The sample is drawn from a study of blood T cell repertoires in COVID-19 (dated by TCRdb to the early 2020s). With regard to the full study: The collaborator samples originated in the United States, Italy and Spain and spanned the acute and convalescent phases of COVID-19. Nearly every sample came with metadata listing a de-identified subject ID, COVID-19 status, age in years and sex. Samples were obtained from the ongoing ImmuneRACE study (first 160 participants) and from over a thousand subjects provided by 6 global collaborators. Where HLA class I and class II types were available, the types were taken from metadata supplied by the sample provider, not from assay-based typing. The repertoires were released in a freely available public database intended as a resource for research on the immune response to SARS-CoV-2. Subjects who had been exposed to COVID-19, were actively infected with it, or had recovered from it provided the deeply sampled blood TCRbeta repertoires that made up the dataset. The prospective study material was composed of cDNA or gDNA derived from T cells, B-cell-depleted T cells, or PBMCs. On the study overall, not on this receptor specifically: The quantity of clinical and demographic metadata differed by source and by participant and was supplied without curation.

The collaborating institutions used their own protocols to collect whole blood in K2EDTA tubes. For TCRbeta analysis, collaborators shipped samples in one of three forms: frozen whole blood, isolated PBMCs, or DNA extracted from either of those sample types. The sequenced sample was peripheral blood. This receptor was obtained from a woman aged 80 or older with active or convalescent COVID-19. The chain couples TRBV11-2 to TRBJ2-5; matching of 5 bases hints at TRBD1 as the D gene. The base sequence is TGTGCCAGCAGCTTAGTAGCCGCTCGGGTAGGGGCCCAAGAGACCCAGTACTTC. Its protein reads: CASSLVAARVGAQETQYF.